These T cell receptor beta chains were read from a single sample in a study of PD-1 blockade in classical Hodgkin lymphoma. The protocol was immunoSEQ multiplex PCR, while the TCRdb copy is restricted to in-frame clones and leaves out a portion. This table holds roughly 94,000 clones, about 93% found once. The sequenced sample was peripheral blood mononuclear cells (PBMCs), obtained before the fourth cycle of nivolumab. These receptors were taken from a human donor with classical Hodgkin lymphoma. CDR3s include the opening cysteine and the closing phenylalanine or tryptophan. A D gene is named only where the DNA matches it firmly. Expanded clones get a size class; other rows say once, few or many, or leave the size out.

V: TRBV30
size: -
D: TRBD1
J: TRBJ2-5
DNA: TGTGCCTGGAGCGCCTCCTCCGGGACAGGGGGCTGGGAGACCCAGTACTTC
CDR3: CAWSASSGTGGWETQYF

V: TRBV30
size: -
D: -
J: TRBJ2-7
DNA: TGTGCCTGGAGCAGCTCCTACGAGCAGTACTTC
CDR3: CAWSSSYEQYF

V: TRBV9
size: -
D: TRBD2
J: TRBJ2-1
DNA: TGTGCCAGCAGCTTGAGACTAGCCACCCCCTACAATGAGCAGTTCTTC
CDR3: CASSLRLATPYNEQFF

V: TRBV4-1
size: -
D: -
J: TRBJ1-1
DNA: TGCGCCAGCAGCCAAGGGAGGACAGTGAACACTGAAGCTTTCTTT
CDR3: CASSQGRTVNTEAFF

V: TRBV7-9
size: -
D: -
J: TRBJ1-4
DNA: TGTGCCAGCAGCCTCGCGCAGGGAAATGAAAAACTGTTTTTT
CDR3: CASSLAQGNEKLFF

V: TRBV10-1
size: -
D: -
J: TRBJ2-7
DNA: TGCGCCAGCAGTGAGTTGGACCGGGTAGAGCAGTACTTC
CDR3: CASSELDRVEQYF

V: TRBV13
size: -
D: -
J: TRBJ1-3
DNA: TGTGCCAGCAGCTTCGGCAGGCCCGGAAACACCATATATTTT
CDR3: CASSFGRPGNTIYF

V: TRBV7-9
size: once
D: TRBD2
J: TRBJ2-5
DNA: TGTGCCAGCAGCTTAGCGCGGGCGGGAGGGCAGGAGACCCAGTACTTC
CDR3: CASSLARAGGQETQYF

V: TRBV13
size: -
D: -
J: TRBJ1-2
DNA: TGTGCCAGCACCCTGAGGGGGATAAATTATGGCTACACCTTC
CDR3: CASTLRGINYGYTF

V: TRBV5-4
size: -
D: -
J: TRBJ1-3
DNA: TGTGCCAGCAGCTCAGGTCGTTCTGGAAACACCATATATTTT
CDR3: CASSSGRSGNTIYF

V: TRBV7-9
size: -
D: -
J: TRBJ2-7
DNA: TGTGCCAGCTTATCTTCGGGGCGGTTCGAGCAGTACTTC
CDR3: CASLSSGRFEQYF

V: TRBV25-1
size: -
D: -
J: TRBJ1-1
DNA: TGTGCCAGCAGTGAATCCGGTGGGAACACTGAAGCTTTCTTT
CDR3: CASSESGGNTEAFF

V: TRBV19
size: -
D: -
J: TRBJ2-5
DNA: TGTGCCACCAGCAGGGTACCTGCCGTGGTTATCCAAGAGACCCAGTACTTC
CDR3: CATSRVPAVVIQETQYF

V: TRBV27
size: -
D: -
J: TRBJ2-7
DNA: TGTGCCAGCAGTTTATCGTTTGGGGGGACCTACGAGCAGTACTTC
CDR3: CASSLSFGGTYEQYF

V: TRBV5-1
size: -
D: TRBD2
J: TRBJ2-3
DNA: TGCGCCAGCAGCTCCGTAGCGGGAGGGCGTGGCACAGATACGCAGTATTTT
CDR3: CASSSVAGGRGTDTQYF

V: TRBV30
size: -
D: -
J: TRBJ1-2
DNA: TGTGCCTGGAGTGTGGGTACCTATGGCTACACCTTC
CDR3: CAWSVGTYGYTF

V: TRBV28
size: few
D: TRBD1
J: TRBJ1-5
DNA: TGTGCCAGCAGCTCCAACGGACAGGGGAATCAGCCCCAGCATTTT
CDR3: CASSSNGQGNQPQHF

V: TRBV2
size: -
D: -
J: TRBJ2-6
DNA: TGTGCCAGCAGTGAAGCGGTGGGGACTGGGGCCAACGTCCTGACTTTC
CDR3: CASSEAVGTGANVLTF

V: TRBV7-9
size: -
D: -
J: TRBJ2-3
DNA: TGTGCCAGCAGCTTAGTGTCACAGACCCACAATACGCAGTATTTT
CDR3: CASSLVSQTHNTQYF

V: TRBV10-3
size: -
D: TRBD1
J: TRBJ2-7
DNA: TGTGCCATCAGCCAGACAGGGAGCTACGAGCAGTACTTC
CDR3: CAISQTGSYEQYF

V: TRBV19
size: -
D: TRBD1
J: TRBJ1-2
DNA: TGTGCCAGTAGTACGGGACAGAACTATGGCTACACCTTC
CDR3: CASSTGQNYGYTF

V: TRBV10-2
size: -
D: -
J: TRBJ2-3
DNA: TGCGCCAGCAGTGAGTTAGCGGTTAGCACAGATACGCAGTATTTT
CDR3: CASSELAVSTDTQYF

V: TRBV7-6
size: -
D: -
J: TRBJ1-2
DNA: TGTGCCAGCAGCCCCACAGGGTACTCTATCTATGGCTACACCTTC
CDR3: CASSPTGYSIYGYTF

V: TRBV9
size: -
D: TRBD2
J: TRBJ2-5
DNA: TGTGCCAGCAGCGCCGGACTAGCGGGAGTCGAGACCCAGTACTTC
CDR3: CASSAGLAGVETQYF

V: TRBV28
size: -
D: -
J: TRBJ1-4
DNA: TGTGCCAGCAGTTTAAGTCAGTTTGTGACAACTAATGAAAAACTGTTTTTT
CDR3: CASSLSQFVTTNEKLFF

V: TRBV28
size: -
D: -
J: TRBJ1-5
DNA: TGTGCCAGCAGTTTCCACAGGAGAGGCGAACAGCCCCAGCATTTT
CDR3: CASSFHRRGEQPQHF

V: TRBV7-3
size: -
D: TRBD1
J: TRBJ1-1
DNA: TGTGCCAGCAGCTTAAGGGAGGGGGCCACTGAAGCTTTCTTT
CDR3: CASSLREGATEAFF

V: TRBV28
size: -
D: TRBD1
J: TRBJ1-5
DNA: TGTGCCAGCAGAGGGACAGTCAATCAGCCCCAGCATTTT
CDR3: CASRGTVNQPQHF

V: TRBV30
size: -
D: TRBD2
J: TRBJ2-3
DNA: TGTGCCTGGAGTCCCCGACCCTCAGACCTAGCGGGAGACACAGATACGCAGTATTTT
CDR3: CAWSPRPSDLAGDTDTQYF

V: TRBV10-3
size: -
D: TRBD2
J: TRBJ2-1
DNA: TGTGCCATCCGCCGGACTAGCGGGAGGATAGAGCAGTTCTTC
CDR3: CAIRRTSGRIEQFF

V: TRBV5-6
size: -
D: -
J: TRBJ2-2
DNA: TGTGCCAGCAGCCCGCAGAACACCGGGGAGCTGTTTTTT
CDR3: CASSPQNTGELFF